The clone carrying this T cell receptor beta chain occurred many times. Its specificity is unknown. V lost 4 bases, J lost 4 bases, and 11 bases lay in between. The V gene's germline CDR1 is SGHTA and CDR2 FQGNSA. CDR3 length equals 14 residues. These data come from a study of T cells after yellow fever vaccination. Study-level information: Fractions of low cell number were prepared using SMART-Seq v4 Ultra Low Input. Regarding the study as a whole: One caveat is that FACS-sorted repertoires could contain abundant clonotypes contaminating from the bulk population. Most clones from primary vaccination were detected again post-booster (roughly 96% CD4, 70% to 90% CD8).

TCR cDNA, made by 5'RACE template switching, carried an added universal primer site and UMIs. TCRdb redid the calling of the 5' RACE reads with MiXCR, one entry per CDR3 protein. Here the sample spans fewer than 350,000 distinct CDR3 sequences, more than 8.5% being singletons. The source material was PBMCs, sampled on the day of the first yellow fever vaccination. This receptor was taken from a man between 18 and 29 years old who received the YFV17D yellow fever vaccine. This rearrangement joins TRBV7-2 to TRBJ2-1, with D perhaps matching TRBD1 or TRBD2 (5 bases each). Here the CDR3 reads CASSSGPHYNEQFF. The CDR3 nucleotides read TGTGCCAGCAGCTCGGGACCACATTACAATGAGCAGTTCTTC.